This T cell receptor (beta chain) was found in a study of cytomegalovirus exposure and HLA in healthy donors. General study findings and limits: It was taken for granted in presence/absence analyses that sequencing depth across donors was roughly uniform.

This PCR relied on a set of 60 Vbeta primers and 13 Jbeta primers. TCRdb keeps only in-frame clones here, not all; method: immunoSEQ multiplex PCR. The table has about 61,000 clones, approximately 88% seen once. This CDR3 spans 16 amino acids. Per germline, CDR1 SGHNT and CDR2 YENEEA. The trim removed 5 bases at V and 1 base at J, leaving 8 bases unmatched. To note about this clone: Its cognate antigen is unknown.

This sequence originates from a man younger than 40 in good health and CMV-seropositive. The chain joins TRBV11-3 to TRBJ1-3, with TRBD1 matching 7 bases. Source material: PBMCs. The CDR3 nucleotides are TGTGCCAGCAGCAAACGGACAGGCCAATCTGGAAACACCATATATTTT. Its protein is CASSKRTGQSGNTIYF.